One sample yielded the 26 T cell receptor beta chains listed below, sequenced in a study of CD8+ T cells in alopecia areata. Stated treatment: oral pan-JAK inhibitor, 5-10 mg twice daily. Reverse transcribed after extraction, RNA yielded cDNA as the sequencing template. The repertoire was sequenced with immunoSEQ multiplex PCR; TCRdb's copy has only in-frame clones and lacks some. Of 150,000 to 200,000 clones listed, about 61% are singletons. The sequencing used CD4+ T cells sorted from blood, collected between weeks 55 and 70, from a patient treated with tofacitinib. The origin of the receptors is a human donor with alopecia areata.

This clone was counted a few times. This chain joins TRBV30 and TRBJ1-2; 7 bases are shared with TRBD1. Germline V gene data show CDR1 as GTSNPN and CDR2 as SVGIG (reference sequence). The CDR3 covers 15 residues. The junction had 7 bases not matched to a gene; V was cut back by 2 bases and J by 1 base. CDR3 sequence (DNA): TGTGCCTGGAGTCTGCTACAGGGGTTTAACTATGGCTACACCTTC. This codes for CAWSLLQGFNYGYTF.

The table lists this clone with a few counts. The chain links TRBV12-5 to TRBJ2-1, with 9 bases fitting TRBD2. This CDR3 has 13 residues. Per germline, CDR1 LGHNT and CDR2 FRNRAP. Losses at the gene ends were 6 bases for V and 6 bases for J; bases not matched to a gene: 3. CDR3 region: CASGRLAANEQFF. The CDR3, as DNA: TGTGCTAGTGGCCGACTAGCGGCCAATGAGCAGTTCTTC.

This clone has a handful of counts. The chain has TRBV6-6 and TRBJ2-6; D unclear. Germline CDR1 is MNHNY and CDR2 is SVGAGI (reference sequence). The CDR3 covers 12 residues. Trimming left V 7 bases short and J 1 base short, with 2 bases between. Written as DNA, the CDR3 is TGTGCCAGCACTTCTGGGGCCAACGTCCTGACTTTC. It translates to CASTSGANVLTF.

CDR3 coding DNA: TGTGCCAGCAGCTTACTCCCCTTAACAGGGATGGTGACTGAAGCTTTCTTT. Protein sequence: CASSLLPLTGMVTEAFF. This rearrangement joins TRBV5-5 to TRBJ1-1; weak D call: TRBD1 (6 bases). The germline gives CDR1 SGHKS, CDR2 YYEKEE (reference sequence). CDR3 length equals 17 residues. Trimming took 2 bases from V and 5 from J, leaving 22 bases between them.

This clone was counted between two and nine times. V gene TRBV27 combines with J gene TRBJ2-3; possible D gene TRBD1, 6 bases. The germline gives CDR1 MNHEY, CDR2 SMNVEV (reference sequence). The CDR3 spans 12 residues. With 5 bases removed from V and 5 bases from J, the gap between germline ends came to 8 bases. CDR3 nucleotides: TGTGCCAGCAGTCCACAGGGAGATACGCAGTATTTT. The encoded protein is CASSPQGDTQYF.

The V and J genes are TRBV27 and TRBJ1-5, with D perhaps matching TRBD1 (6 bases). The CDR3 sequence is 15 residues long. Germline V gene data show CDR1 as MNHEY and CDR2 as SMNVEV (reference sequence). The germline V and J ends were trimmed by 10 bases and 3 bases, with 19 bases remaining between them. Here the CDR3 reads CATRPGGPSNQPQHF. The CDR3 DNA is TGTGCCACCCGGCCGGGGGGCCCCTCCAATCAGCCCCAGCATTTT.

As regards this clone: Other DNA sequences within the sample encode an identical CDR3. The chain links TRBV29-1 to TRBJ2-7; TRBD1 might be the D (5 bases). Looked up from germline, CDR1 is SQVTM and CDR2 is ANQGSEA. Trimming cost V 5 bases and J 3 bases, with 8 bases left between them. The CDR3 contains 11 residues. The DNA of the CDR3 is TGCAGCGTTTACAGGAGCTACGAGCAGTACTTC. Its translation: CSVYRSYEQYF.

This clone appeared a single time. CDR3 residues: CASSRTGGYQPQHF. CDR3 coding DNA: TGTGCCAGCAGCAGGACAGGGGGCTATCAGCCCCAGCATTTT. The V call is TRBV5-6, the J call TRBJ1-5; 11 bases match TRBD1. The germline gives CDR1 SGHDT, CDR2 YYEEEE. The CDR3 loop spans 14 amino acids. The trim removed 4 bases at V and 5 bases at J, leaving 2 bases unmatched.

Here the CDR3 reads CASSLDPGMNSPLHF. In DNA, the CDR3 is TGTGCCAGCAGCTTGGATCCGGGAATGAATTCACCCCTCCACTTT. V is TRBV5-6 and J is TRBJ1-6; D is ambiguous. V was cut by 0 bases and J by 7 bases, with 11 bases left in between. CDR3 length equals 15 residues. Germline CDR1 SGHDT, CDR2 YYEEEE.

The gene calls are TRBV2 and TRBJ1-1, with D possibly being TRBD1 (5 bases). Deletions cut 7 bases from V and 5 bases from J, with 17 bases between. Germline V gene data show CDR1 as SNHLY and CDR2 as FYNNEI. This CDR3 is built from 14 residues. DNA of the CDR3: TGTGCCAGCAAAGGCGATGGGGGGAATACTGAAGCTTTCTTT. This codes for CASKGDGGNTEAFF. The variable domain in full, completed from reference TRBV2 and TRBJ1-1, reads EPEVTQTPSHQVTQMGQEVILRCVPISNHLYFYWYRQILGQKVEFLVSFYNNEISEKSEIFDDQFSVERPDGSNFTLKIRSTKLEDSAMYFCASKGDGGNTEAFFGQGTRLTVV.

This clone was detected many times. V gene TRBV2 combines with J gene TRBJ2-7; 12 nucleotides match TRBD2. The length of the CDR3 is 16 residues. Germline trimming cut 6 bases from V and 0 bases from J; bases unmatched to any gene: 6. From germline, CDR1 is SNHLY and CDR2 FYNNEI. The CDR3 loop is CASRPTTSGSSYEQYF. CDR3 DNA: TGTGCCAGCAGGCCGACGACTAGCGGGAGCTCCTACGAGCAGTACTTC. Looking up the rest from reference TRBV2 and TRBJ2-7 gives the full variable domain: EPEVTQTPSHQVTQMGQEVILRCVPISNHLYFYWYRQILGQKVEFLVSFYNNEISEKSEIFDDQFSVERPDGSNFTLKIRSTKLEDSAMYFCASRPTTSGSSYEQYFGPGTRLTVT.

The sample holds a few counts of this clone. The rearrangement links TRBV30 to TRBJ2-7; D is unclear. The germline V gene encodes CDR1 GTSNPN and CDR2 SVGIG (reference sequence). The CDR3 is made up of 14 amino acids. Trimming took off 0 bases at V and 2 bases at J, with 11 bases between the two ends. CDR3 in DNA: TGTGCCTGGAGTGTGGAAAGGTCACCCTACGAGCAGTACTTC. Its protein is CAWSVERSPYEQYF.

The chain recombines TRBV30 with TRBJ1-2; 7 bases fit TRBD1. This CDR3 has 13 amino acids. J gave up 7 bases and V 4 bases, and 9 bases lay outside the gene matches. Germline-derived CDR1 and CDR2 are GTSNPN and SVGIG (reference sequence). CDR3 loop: CAWMEQGFGGYTF. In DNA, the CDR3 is TGTGCCTGGATGGAACAGGGGTTCGGTGGCTACACCTTC.

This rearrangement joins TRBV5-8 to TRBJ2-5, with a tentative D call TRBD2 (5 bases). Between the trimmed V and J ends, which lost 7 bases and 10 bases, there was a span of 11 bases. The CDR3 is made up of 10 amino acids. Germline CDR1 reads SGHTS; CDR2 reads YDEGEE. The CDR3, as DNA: TGTGCCAGCTTGGGAGTGGACCAGTACTTC. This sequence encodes CASLGVDQYF. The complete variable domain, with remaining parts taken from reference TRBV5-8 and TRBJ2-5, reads EAGVTQSPTHLIKTRGQQATLRCSPISGHTSVYWYQQALGLGLQFLLWYDEGEERNRGNFPPRFSGRQFPNYSSELNVNALELEDSALYLCASLGVDQYFGPGTRLLVL.

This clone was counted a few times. As DNA, the CDR3 is TGTGCCATCAGTGAGATCGGGGGGACCTACGAGCAGTACTTC. This gives the protein CAISEIGGTYEQYF. The chain joins TRBV10-3 to TRBJ2-7, with 7 bases lining up with TRBD2. The CDR3 totals 14 residues. V was pared by 2 bases and J by 2 bases, with 3 bases of the junction left unmatched. Germline V CDR1 and CDR2: ENHRY, SYGVKD.

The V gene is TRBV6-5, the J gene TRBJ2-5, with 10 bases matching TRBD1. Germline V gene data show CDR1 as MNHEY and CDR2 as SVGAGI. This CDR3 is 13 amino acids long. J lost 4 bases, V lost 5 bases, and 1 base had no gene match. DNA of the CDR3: TGTGCCAGCAGTCGGGACAGGGGAGAGACCCAGTACTTC. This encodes CASSRDRGETQYF.

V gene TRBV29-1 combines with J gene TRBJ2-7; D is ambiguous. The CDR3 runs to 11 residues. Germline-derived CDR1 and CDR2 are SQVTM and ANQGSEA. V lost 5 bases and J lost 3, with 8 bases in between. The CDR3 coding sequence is TGCAGCGTTATCAGGAACTACGAGCAGTACTTC. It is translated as CSVIRNYEQYF.

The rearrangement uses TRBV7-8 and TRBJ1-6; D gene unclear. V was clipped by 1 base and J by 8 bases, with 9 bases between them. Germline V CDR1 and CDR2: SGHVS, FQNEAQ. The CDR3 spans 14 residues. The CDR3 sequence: CASSLDPTYSPLHF. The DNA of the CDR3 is TGTGCCAGCAGCTTAGACCCGACTTATTCACCCCTCCACTTT.

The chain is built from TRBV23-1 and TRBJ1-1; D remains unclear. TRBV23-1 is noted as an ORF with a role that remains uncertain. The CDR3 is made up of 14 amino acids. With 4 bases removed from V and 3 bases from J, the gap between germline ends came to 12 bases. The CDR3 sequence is CASSPPRADTEAFF. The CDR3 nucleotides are TGCGCCAGCAGTCCCCCACGGGCGGACACTGAAGCTTTCTTT.

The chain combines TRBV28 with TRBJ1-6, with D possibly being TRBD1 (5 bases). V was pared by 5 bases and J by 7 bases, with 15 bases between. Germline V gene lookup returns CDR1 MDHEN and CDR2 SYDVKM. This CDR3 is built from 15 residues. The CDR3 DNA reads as TGTGCCAGCAGTGAGCCGGGACTGAGAAATTCACCCCTCCACTTT. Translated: CASSEPGLRNSPLHF.

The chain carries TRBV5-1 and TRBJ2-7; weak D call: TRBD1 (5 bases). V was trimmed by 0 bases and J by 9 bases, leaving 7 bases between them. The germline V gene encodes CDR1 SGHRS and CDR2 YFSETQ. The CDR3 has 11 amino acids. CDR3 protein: CASSLEGVQYF. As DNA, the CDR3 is TGCGCCAGCAGCTTGGAAGGGGTGCAGTACTTC.

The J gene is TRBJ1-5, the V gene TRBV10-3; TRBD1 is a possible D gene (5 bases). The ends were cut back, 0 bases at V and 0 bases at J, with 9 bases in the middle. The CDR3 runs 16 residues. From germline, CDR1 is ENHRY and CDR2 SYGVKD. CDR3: CAISESGGGSNQPQHF. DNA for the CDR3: TGTGCCATCAGTGAGTCGGGGGGAGGTAGCAATCAGCCCCAGCATTTT.

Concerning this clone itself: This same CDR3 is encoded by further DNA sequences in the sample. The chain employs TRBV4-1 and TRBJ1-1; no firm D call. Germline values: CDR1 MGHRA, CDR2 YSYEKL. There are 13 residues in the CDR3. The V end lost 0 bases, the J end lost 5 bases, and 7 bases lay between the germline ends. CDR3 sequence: CASSQDSETEAFF. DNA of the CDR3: TGCGCCAGCAGCCAAGATTCGGAGACTGAAGCTTTCTTT.

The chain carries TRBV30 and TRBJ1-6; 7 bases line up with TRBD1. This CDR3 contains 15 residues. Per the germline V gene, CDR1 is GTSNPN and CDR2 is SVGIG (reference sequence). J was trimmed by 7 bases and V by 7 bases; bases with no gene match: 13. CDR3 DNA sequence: TGTGCCTCGAATCCTTCACAGGGGATAAATTCACCCCTCCACTTT. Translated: CASNPSQGINSPLHF.

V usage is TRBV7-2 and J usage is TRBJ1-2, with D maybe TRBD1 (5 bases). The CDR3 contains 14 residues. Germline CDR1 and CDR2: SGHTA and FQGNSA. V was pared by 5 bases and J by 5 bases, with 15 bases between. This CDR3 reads CASSATGTDYGYTF. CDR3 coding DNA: TGTGCCAGCAGCGCCACCGGGACTGATTATGGCTACACCTTC.

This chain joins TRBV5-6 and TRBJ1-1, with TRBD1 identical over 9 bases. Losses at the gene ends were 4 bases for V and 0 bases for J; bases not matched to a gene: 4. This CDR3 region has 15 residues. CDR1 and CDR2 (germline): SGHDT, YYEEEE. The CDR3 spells CASSGTGWMNTEAFF. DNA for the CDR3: TGTGCCAGCAGCGGGACAGGGTGGATGAACACTGAAGCTTTCTTT.